One sample yielded the 10 T cell receptor beta chains listed below, sequenced in a study of T cell changes during pregnancy in multiple sclerosis (dated by TCRdb to about 2019). The library was generated by the immunoSEQ multiplex PCR assay. TCRdb mirrors the immuneACCESS table, restricted to in-frame sequences. Some clones are absent from its copies; in checked studies, under half trace to an unresolved V gene, and the reason for the others is unknown. This sample is represented by around 36,000 clones; under 95% of them were singletons. The top ten hold over 10% of the sample. Source: CD8+ T cells from peripheral blood mononuclear cells, taken in the first trimester of pregnancy. The receptors were sampled from a female donor with multiple sclerosis, enrolled in a pregnancy study.

V gene TRBV13 combines with J gene TRBJ2-1; 8 bases fit TRBD2. The CDR3 runs to 15 residues. V lost 2 bases and J lost 7; bases outside the gene matches: 7. Germline V CDR1 and CDR2: PRHDT, FYEKMQ (reference sequence). CDR3 coding DNA: TGTGCCAGCAGCTTACGCGGGGGGCCCGGGAATGAGCAGTTCTTC. Its protein product is CASSLRGGPGNEQFF.

The V and J genes are TRBV6-6 and TRBJ2-3; 8 bases are shared with TRBD2. There are 16 residues in the CDR3. Germline V gives CDR1 MNHNY, CDR2 SVGAGI (reference sequence). V lost 6 bases, J lost 2 bases, and 10 bases stayed unmatched. The CDR3 DNA sequence: TGTGCCAGCAGCCCGGGGAGCGGGGGTTACACAGATACGCAGTATTTT. The encoded protein is CASSPGSGGYTDTQYF.

The V and J genes are TRBV9 and TRBJ2-3; 11 positions match TRBD2. Trimming at V came to 4 bases and at J to 3 bases, leaving 7 bases not matched to a gene. CDR3 size: 16 residues. Germline CDR1 and CDR2: SGDLS and YYNGEE. CDR3 sequence reads: CASSSLAGEGTDTQYF. The CDR3 coding sequence is TGTGCCAGCAGCTCACTAGCGGGGGAAGGTACAGATACGCAGTATTTT.

The V and J genes are TRBV5-6 and TRBJ2-7; weak D call: TRBD1 (7 bases). The germline V and J ends were trimmed by 4 bases and 1 base, with 9 bases remaining between them. This CDR3 has 13 amino acids. CDR1 is SGHDT, CDR2 YYEEEE, per germline. For the CDR3, the DNA is TGTGCCAGCAGCGCGGGACAGTCCTACGAGCAGTACTTC. Amino acid sequence: CASSAGQSYEQYF.

The table lists this clone with a few counts. The chain carries TRBV14 and TRBJ2-7; tentatively, D is TRBD2 (6 bases). V was cut by 2 bases and J by 7 bases, with 6 bases left in between. Germline loops: CDR1 SGHDN, CDR2 FVKESK. The length of the CDR3 is 11 residues. CDR3 nucleotide sequence: TGTGCCAGCAGCCAACGGGGGGAGCAGTACTTC. This sequence encodes CASSQRGEQYF.

The count of this clone is one. J is TRBJ1-1 and V is TRBV7-8; 8 positions match TRBD1. Unmatched junction bases numbered 6, after V lost 1 base and J lost 5 bases. CDR3 length: 15 residues. CDR1 and CDR2 from the germline V gene are SGHVS and FQNEAQ. The CDR3 bases are TGTGCCAGCAGCTTAGAGACAGGGGATTGGACTGAAGCTTTCTTT. This sequence encodes CASSLETGDWTEAFF. Based on the CDR3 plus reference TRBV7-8 and TRBJ1-1, the full variable domain is GAGVSQSPRYKVAKRGQDVALRCDPISGHVSLFWYQQALGQGPEFLTYFQNEAQLDKSGLPSDRFFAERPEGSVSTLKIQRTQQEDSAVYLCASSLETGDWTEAFFGQGTRLTVV.

This sequence joins TRBV11-2 and TRBJ2-1; no firm D call. Trimming pared 5 bases from V and 5 bases from J, leaving 22 bases between. Per germline, CDR1 SGHAT and CDR2 FQNNGV. This CDR3 spans 17 amino acids. The CDR3 nucleotides read TGTGCCAGCAGCGCAATATACGGTCTAGTCCTCAACAATGAGCAGTTCTTC. It encodes CASSAIYGLVLNNEQFF.

V and J are TRBV11-2 and TRBJ2-1; possibly TRBD1 for D (5 bases). V dropped 6 bases and J dropped 9 bases, with 18 bases sitting between them. Germline loops: CDR1 SGHAT, CDR2 FQNNGV. The CDR3 has 14 amino acids. This chain's CDR3 is CASRVQGLMGEQFF. The DNA of the CDR3 is TGTGCCAGCAGAGTTCAGGGTCTTATGGGTGAGCAGTTCTTC.

The chain couples TRBV2 to TRBJ2-1; the match to TRBD2 covers 16 bases. V lost 6 bases, J lost 4 bases, and 3 bases stayed unmatched. This CDR3 comprises 16 residues. From germline, CDR1 is SNHLY and CDR2 FYNNEI. CDR3 sequence: CASRGLAGGLYNEQFF. Here the CDR3 DNA reads TGTGCCAGCAGGGGACTAGCGGGGGGGCTGTACAATGAGCAGTTCTTC. The entire variable domain, with the rest obtained from reference TRBV2 and TRBJ2-1, is as follows: EPEVTQTPSHQVTQMGQEVILRCVPISNHLYFYWYRQILGQKVEFLVSFYNNEISEKSEIFDDQFSVERPDGSNFTLKIRSTKLEDSAMYFCASRGLAGGLYNEQFFGPGTRLTVL.

Written as DNA, the CDR3 is TGTGCCAGCGCCTTGTCCTTGGACAGGGGAAGGGGTGAAGCTTTCTTT. Translating it yields CASALSLDRGRGEAFF. V usage is TRBV7-9 and J usage is TRBJ1-1; 9 nucleotides align to TRBD1. The CDR3 is 16 amino acids. Trimming removed 8 bases from V and 7 bases from J; junction bases left unmatched: 17. Germline assignment: CDR1 SEHNR and CDR2 FQNEAQ (reference sequence).